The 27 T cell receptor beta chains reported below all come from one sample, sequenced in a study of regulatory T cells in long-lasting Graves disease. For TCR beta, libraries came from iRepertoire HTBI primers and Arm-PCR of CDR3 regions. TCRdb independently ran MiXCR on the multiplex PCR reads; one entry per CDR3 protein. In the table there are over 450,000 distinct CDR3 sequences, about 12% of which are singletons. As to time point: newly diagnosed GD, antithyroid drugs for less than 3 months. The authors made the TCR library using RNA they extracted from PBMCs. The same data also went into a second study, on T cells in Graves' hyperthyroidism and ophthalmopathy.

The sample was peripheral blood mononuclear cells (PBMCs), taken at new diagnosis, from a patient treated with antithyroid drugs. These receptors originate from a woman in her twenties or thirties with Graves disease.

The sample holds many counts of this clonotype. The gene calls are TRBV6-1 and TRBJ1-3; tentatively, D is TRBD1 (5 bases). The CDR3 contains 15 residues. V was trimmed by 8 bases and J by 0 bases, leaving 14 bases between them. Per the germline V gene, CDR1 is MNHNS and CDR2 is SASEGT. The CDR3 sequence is CASARQHHSGNTIYF. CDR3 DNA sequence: TGTGCCAGCGCAAGACAGCATCACTCTGGAAACACCATATATTTT.

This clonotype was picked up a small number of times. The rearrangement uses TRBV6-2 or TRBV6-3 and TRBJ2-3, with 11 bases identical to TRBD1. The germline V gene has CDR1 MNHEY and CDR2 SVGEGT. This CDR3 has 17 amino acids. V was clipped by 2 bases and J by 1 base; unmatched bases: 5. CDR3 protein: CASSYPRTGGRTDTQYF. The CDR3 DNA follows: TGTGCCAGCAGTTACCCCCGGACAGGGGGCCGCACAGATACGCAGTATTTT.

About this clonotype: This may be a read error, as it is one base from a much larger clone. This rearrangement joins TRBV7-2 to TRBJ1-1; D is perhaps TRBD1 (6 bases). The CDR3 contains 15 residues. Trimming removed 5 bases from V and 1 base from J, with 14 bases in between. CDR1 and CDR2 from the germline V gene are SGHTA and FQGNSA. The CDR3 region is CASSRAGAPNTEAFF. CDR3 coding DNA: TGTGCCAGCAGCCGGGCAGGGGCGCCGAACACTGAAGCTTTCTTT.

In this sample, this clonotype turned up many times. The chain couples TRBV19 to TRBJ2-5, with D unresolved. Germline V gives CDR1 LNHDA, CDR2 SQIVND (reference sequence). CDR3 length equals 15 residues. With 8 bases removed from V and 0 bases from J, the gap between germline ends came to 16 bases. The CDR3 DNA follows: TGTGCCAGTTCTCCCAAGCACCAGTACCAAGAGACCCAGTACTTC. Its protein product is CASSPKHQYQETQYF. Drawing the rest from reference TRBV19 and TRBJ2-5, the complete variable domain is DGGITQSPKYLFRKEGQNVTLSCEQNLNHDAMYWYRQDPGQGLRLIYYSQIVNDFQKGDIAEGYSVSREKKESFPLTVTSAQKNPTAFYLCASSPKHQYQETQYFGPGTRLLVL.

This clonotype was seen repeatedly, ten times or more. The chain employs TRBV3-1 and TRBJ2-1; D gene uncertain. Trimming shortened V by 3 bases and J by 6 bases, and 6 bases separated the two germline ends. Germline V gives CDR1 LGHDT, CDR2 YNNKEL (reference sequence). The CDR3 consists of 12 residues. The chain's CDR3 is CASSHRLNEQFF. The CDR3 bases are TGTGCCAGCAGCCACAGGCTCAATGAGCAGTTCTTC.

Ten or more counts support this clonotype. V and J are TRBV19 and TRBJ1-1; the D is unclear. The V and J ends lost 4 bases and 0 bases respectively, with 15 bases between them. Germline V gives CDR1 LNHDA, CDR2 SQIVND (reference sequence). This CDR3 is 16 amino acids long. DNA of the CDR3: TGTGCCAGTAGTAATTCCCAGGCTACTCTGAACACTGAAGCTTTCTTT. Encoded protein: CASSNSQATLNTEAFF.

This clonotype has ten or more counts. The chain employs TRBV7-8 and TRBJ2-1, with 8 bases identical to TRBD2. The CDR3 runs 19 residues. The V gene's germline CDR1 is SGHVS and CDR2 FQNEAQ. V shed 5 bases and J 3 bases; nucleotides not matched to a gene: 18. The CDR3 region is CASSTNIRTGGPSYNEQFF. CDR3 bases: TGTGCCAGCAGCACCAACATAAGAACGGGAGGGCCAAGCTACAATGAGCAGTTCTTC.

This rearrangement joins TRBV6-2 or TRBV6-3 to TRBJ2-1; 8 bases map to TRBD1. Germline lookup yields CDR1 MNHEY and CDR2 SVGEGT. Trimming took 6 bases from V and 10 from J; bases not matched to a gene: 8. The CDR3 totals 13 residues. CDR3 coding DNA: TGTGCCAGCAGCACATTGACAGGGGTAGAGCAGTTCTTC. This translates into CASSTLTGVEQFF.

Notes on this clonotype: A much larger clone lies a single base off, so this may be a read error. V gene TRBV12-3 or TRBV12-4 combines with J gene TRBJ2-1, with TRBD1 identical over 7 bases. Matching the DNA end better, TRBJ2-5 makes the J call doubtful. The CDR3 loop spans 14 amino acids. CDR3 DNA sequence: TGTGCCAGCAGAAGGGACAGTTACCAAGAGGCCCAGTACTTC. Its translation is CASRRDSYQEAQYF.

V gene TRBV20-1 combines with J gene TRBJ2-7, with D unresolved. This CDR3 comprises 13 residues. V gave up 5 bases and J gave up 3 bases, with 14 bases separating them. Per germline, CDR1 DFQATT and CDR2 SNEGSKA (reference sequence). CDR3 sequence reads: CSARTKTDYEQYF. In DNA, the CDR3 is TGCAGTGCTCGAACAAAAACAGACTACGAGCAGTACTTC.

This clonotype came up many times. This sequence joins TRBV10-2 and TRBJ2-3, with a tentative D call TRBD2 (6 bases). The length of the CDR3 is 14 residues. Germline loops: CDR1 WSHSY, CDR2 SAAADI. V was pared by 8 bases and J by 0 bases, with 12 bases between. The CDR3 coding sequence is TGCGCCAGCGGCCGGGCGGGAAGCACAGATACGCAGTATTTT. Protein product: CASGRAGSTDTQYF.

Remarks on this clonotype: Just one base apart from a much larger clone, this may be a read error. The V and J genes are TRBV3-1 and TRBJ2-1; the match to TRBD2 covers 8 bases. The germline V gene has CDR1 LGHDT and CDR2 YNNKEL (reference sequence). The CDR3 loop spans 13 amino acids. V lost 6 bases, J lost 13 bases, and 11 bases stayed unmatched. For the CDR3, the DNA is TGTGCCAGCAGAACTAGCGGCCAAGAGACCCAGTTCTTC. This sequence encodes CASRTSGQETQFF.

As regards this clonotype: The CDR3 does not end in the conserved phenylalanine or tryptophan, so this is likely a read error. The CDR3 coding sequence is TGTGCCAGCAGCTCCCAAGCCAAAAACATTCAGTACCTC. Translating it yields CASSSQAKNIQYL. V is TRBV28 and J is TRBJ2-4; D is uncertain. Germline CDR1 MDHEN, CDR2 SYDVKM. CDR3 size: 13 residues. Trimming cost V 6 bases and J 0 bases, with 6 bases left between them.

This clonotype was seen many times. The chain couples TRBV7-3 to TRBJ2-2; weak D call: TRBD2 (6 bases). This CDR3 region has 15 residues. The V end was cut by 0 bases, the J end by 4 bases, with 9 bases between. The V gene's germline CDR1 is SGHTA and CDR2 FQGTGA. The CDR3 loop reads CASSLTRETTGELFF. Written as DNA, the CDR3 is TGTGCCAGCAGCTTAACCCGGGAGACCACCGGGGAGCTGTTTTTT.

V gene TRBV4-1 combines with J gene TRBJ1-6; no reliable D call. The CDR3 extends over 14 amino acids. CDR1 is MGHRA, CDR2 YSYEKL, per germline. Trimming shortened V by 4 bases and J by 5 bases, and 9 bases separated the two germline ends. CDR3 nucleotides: TGCGCCAGCAGCCGCAGACAAGATAATTCACCCCTCCACTTT. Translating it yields CASSRRQDNSPLHF.

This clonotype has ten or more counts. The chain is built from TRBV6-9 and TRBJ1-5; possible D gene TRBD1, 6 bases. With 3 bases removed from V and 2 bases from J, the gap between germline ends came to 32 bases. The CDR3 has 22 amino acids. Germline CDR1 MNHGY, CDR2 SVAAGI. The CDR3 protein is CASSYPPLPTGPWMSGNQPQHF. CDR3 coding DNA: TGTGCCAGCAGTTACCCCCCCCTCCCGACAGGTCCTTGGATGTCAGGCAATCAGCCCCAGCATTTT.

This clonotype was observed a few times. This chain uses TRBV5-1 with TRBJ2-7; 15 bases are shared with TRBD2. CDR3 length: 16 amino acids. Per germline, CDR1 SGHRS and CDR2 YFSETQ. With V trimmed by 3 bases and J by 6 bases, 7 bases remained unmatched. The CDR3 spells CASSSSPGLAGGEQYF. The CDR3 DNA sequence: TGCGCCAGCAGCTCCTCGCCGGGACTAGCGGGAGGCGAGCAGTACTTC.

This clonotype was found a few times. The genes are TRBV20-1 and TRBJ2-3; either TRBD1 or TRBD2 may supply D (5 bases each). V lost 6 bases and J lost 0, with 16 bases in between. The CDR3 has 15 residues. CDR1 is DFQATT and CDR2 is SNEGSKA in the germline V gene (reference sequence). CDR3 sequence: CSASRGGFSTDTQYF. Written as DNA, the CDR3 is TGCAGTGCCAGTCGTGGGGGATTTAGCACAGATACGCAGTATTTT.

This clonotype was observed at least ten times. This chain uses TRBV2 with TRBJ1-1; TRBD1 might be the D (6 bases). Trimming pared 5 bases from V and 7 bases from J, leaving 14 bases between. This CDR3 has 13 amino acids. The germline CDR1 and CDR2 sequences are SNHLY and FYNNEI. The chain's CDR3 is CASSPTGTIEAFF. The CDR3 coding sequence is TGTGCCAGCAGTCCGACGGGGACAATTGAAGCTTTCTTT.

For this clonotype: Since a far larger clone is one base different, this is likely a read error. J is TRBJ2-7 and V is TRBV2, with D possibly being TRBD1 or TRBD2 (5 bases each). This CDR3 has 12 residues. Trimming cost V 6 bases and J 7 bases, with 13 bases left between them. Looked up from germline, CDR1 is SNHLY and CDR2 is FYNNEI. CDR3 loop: CASSGDVDEQYF. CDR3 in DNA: TGTGCCAGCAGCGGGGACGTGGATGAGCAGTACTTC. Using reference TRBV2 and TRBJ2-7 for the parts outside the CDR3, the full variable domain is EPEVTQTPSHQVTQMGQEVILRCVPISNHLYFYWYRQILGQKVEFLVSFYNNEISEKSEIFDDQFSVERPDGSNFTLKIRSTKLEDSAMYFCASSGDVDEQYFGPGTRLTVT.

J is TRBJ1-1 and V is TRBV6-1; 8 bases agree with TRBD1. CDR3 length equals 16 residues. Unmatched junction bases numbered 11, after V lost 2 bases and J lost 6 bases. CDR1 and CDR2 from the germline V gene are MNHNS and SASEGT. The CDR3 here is CASSEWTGPLRPEAFF. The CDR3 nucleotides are TGTGCCAGCAGTGAATGGACAGGGCCACTTCGGCCTGAAGCTTTCTTT.

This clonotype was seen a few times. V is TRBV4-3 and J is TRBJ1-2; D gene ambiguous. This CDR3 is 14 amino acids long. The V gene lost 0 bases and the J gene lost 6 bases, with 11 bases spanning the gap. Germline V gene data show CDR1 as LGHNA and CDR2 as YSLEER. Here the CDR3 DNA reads TGCGCCAGCAGCCAAGATCGCGGATTCCATGGCTACACCTTC. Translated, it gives CASSQDRGFHGYTF.

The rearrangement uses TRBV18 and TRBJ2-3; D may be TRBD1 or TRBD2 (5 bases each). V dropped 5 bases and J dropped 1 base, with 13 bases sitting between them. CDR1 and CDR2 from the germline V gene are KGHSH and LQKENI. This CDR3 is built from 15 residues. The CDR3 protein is CASSNLGTGTDTQYF. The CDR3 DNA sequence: TGTGCCAGCTCAAACCTTGGGACGGGCACAGATACGCAGTATTTT.

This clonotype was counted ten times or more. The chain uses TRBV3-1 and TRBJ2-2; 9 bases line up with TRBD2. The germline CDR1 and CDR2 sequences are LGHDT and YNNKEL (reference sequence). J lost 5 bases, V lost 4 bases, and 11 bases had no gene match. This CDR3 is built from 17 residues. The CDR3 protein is CASSPFLSGSRTGELFF. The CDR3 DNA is TGTGCCAGCAGCCCCTTCCTTAGCGGGAGTCGGACCGGGGAGCTGTTTTTT. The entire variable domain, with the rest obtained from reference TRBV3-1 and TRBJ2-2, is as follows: DTAVSQTPKYLVTQMGNDKSIKCEQNLGHDTMYWYKQDSKKFLKIMFSYNNKELIINETVPNRFSPKSPDKAHLNLHINSLELGDSAVYFCASSPFLSGSRTGELFFGEGSRLTVL.

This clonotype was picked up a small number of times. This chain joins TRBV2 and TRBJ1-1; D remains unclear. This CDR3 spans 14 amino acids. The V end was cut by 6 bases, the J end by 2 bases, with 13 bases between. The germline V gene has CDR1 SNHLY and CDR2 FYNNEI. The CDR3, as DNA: TGTGCCAGCAGCGCTGCGGGCGGAAACACTGAAGCTTTCTTT. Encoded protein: CASSAAGGNTEAFF. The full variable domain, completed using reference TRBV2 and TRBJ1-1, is EPEVTQTPSHQVTQMGQEVILRCVPISNHLYFYWYRQILGQKVEFLVSFYNNEISEKSEIFDDQFSVERPDGSNFTLKIRSTKLEDSAMYFCASSAAGGNTEAFFGQGTRLTVV.

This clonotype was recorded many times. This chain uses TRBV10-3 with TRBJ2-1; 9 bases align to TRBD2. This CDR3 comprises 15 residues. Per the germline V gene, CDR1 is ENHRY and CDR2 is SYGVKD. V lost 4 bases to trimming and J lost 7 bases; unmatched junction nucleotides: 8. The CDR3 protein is CAISGASGEPNEQFF. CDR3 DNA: TGTGCCATCAGTGGAGCTAGCGGGGAGCCAAATGAGCAGTTCTTC.

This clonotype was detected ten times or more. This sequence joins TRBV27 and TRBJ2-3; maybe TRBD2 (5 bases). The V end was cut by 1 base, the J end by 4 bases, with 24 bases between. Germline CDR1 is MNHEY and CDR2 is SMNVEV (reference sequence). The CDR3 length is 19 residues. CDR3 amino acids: CASSLYKPGTPRVADTQYF. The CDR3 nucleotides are TGTGCCAGCAGTTTATATAAACCCGGCACACCGCGGGTCGCAGATACGCAGTATTTT.